A selection of T cell receptor beta chains follows, all from one sample in a study of beta chain features in type 1 diabetes. Only in-frame clones appear in the TCRdb table, and some are missing; sequencing was by immunoSEQ multiplex PCR. The sample records a few hundred thousand clones, over 8.5% being singletons. The specimen was central memory CD4+ T cells from blood. Receptors originate from a man younger than 45 with type 1 diabetes. Both conserved end residues are part of each CDR3. The D gene is left open where the match is weak. The size entry is marked missing in some rows and otherwise reads once, few, many or a size class.

J gene	V gene	clone size	D gene	CDR3 DNA	CDR3 protein
TRBJ1-1	TRBV9	few	.	TGTGCCAGCAGCGCGCACCTCGGGGGAAACACTGAAGCTTTCTTT	CASSAHLGGNTEAFF
TRBJ1-4	TRBV7-9	many	TRBD1	TGTGCCAGCAGCATTCGCCGGGACAGCTGGGAGGAAAAACTGTTTTTT	CASSIRRDSWEEKLFF
TRBJ1-3	TRBV18	many	TRBD1	TGTGCCAGCTCACCACCGGGACAGTCCTCTGGAAACACCATATATTTT	CASSPPGQSSGNTIYF
TRBJ2-5	TRBV5-1	.	TRBD2	TGCGCCAGCAGCTTGGCCCCCGCGGGAGACGAAGAGACCCAGTACTTC	CASSLAPAGDEETQYF
TRBJ2-5	TRBV7-9	.	.	TGTGCCAGCAGGTCAACAGGGCAAGAGACCCAGTACTTC	CASRSTGQETQYF
TRBJ1-2	TRBV7-2	many	.	TGTGCCAGCAGTCCGGACTGGCTAGGGGGCTACACCTTC	CASSPDWLGGYTF
TRBJ2-3	TRBV15	.	.	TGTGCCACCAGCAGAGATAGTAGGGCAGGGCTCGATACGCAGTATTTT	CATSRDSRAGLDTQYF
TRBJ1-4	TRBV6-5	few	TRBD1	TGTGCCAGCAGTTACGGGACAGGGAACCTCAATGAAAAACTGTTTTTT	CASSYGTGNLNEKLFF
TRBJ2-7	TRBV7-2	few	TRBD2	TGTGCCAGCATCCAACTAGCGGGAGCTGGTGAGCAGTACTTC	CASIQLAGAGEQYF
TRBJ2-7	TRBV4-1	few	TRBD2	TGCGCCAGCAGCTCACTAGCGGACCGCTCCTACGAGCAGTACTTC	CASSSLADRSYEQYF
TRBJ1-1	TRBV9	few	.	TGTGCCAGCAGCCTAGGAGACGGGTTAGGGACTGAAGCTTTCTTT	CASSLGDGLGTEAFF